This T cell receptor (beta chain) was sequenced for a study of circulating and synovial CD4+ cells in juvenile arthritis. Study outcomes and limitations: CPL and bulk CD4 samples differed at least tenfold in T cell genomes. These repertoires were less diverse than bulk blood CD4 repertoires. Circulating pathogenic-like lymphocytes shared a substantially higher fraction of CDR3 sequences with synovium than bulk blood.

Details on this clone: Its antigen is not identified.

The V gene lost 6 bases and the J gene lost 5 bases, with 19 bases spanning the gap. The CDR3 contains 15 residues. Germline V CDR1 and CDR2: KGHSH, LQKENI. Donors were patients with active juvenile idiopathic arthritis. The protocol was immunoSEQ multiplex PCR, while the TCRdb copy is restricted to in-frame clones and leaves out a portion. The sample lists about 3,900 clones, 84% occurring once. Sequencing input: CD4+ T cells from synovial fluid. This clonotype was sampled from a human donor with juvenile idiopathic arthritis. V and J are TRBV18 and TRBJ1-1, with D perhaps TRBD1 (6 bases). The CDR3 DNA reads TGTGCCAGCTCCCAGTACAGGGCAGGTGATACTGAAGCTTTCTTT. Protein: CASSQYRAGDTEAFF.